This T cell receptor beta chain was observed in a study of OX40 agonist ivuxolimab in advanced cancers. As to this clone: Its antigen is not known.

Repertoires were generated with immunoSEQ multiplex PCR, while TCRdb's copy carries only in-frame clones and drops some. The sample shows 100,000 to 130,000 clones, 91% of them seen only once. V was pared by 0 bases and J by 4 bases, with 5 bases of the junction left unmatched. There are 15 residues in the CDR3. Per the germline V gene, CDR1 is MNHNS and CDR2 is SASEGT. Notes on the study in general: On average, CD8+ T cells showed a greater number of expanded clones than CD4+. Antigens targeted by the expanded peripheral T cells were not determined.

This receptor was identified in an adult with an advanced solid tumor such as melanoma, head and neck, liver or kidney cancer. The specimen comprised CD4+ or CD8+ T cells sorted from blood, sampled in a trial of the OX40 agonist ivuxolimab. The rearrangement links TRBV6-1 to TRBJ1-2; TRBD1 matches at 7 bases. The CDR3 loop reads CASSEAGQAFYGYTF. CDR3 in DNA: TGTGCCAGCAGTGAAGCAGGACAGGCATTCTATGGCTACACCTTC.